A selection of T cell receptor beta chains follows, all from one sample in a study of tumor and adjacent non-tumor tissue in lung cancer. TCRdb re-derived calls from the multiplex PCR reads in MiXCR, one entry per CDR3 protein. The profile covers about 76,000 distinct CDR3 sequences, with approximately 71% appearing a single time and 10% to 15% taken by the ten largest. The sequenced sample was lung tumor tissue. The receptors stem from a woman in her sixties or seventies with non-small cell lung cancer. Each CDR3 is given with its conserved first and last residue. Fields, in order: CDR3 length, clone size, J gene, D gene, V gene, CDR3 protein, CDR3 DNA. The D gene is left open where the match is weak. Some rows have no size entry. The others give once, few or many, or a class for an expanded clone.

16 - TRBJ2-2 - TRBV4-2 CASSQDPLVQGGELLF TGTGCCAGCAGCCAAGACCCACTGGTACAAGGCGGGGAGCTGCTTTTT
18 once TRBJ2-4 TRBD1 TRBV6-6 CASSYTGTGRIDKNIQYF TGTGCCAGTAGTTACACCGGGACAGGGAGGATAGACAAAAACATTCAGTACTTC
18 - TRBJ2-1 TRBD2 TRBV20-1 CSANLLPMGGRSDNEQFF TGCAGTGCTAACCTACTCCCCATGGGCGGGAGGAGCGACAATGAGCAGTTCTTC
15 once TRBJ2-5 - TRBV11-1 CASSLMVGDVETQYF TGCGCCAGCAGCCTAATGGTCGGCGATGTTGAGACCCAGTACTTC
11 - TRBJ1-3 - TRBV7-9 CASSPRQIIYF TGTGCCAGCAGCCCCAGACAGATCATATATTTT
14 once TRBJ2-3 - TRBV4-1 CASSQAEDNQPQYF TGCGCCAGCAGCCAAGCGGAGGATAATCAGCCCCAGTATTTT
14 once TRBJ2-7 - TRBV10-1 CASSHPTSSYEQYF TGCGCCAGCAGTCATCCGACGAGCTCCTACGAGCAGTACTTC
13 - TRBJ2-7 TRBD1 TRBV6-5 CAATGQDRLEQYF TGTGCTGCCACGGGACAGGATCGCCTCGAGCAGTACTTC
20 many TRBJ2-3 TRBD2 TRBV28 CASSFLASGGELSSTDTQYF TGTGCCAGCAGTTTTCTTGCTAGCGGGGGCGAATTATCTAGCACAGATACGCAGTATTTT
15 few TRBJ1-2 - TRBV28 CASLETVTLNYGYTF TGTGCCAGCCTGGAGACAGTGACCTTAAACTATGGCTACACCTTC
13 - TRBJ2-5 - TRBV6-6 CATSWDGAQTQYF TGTGCCACCAGTTGGGACGGGGCGCAGACCCAGTACTTC
14 - TRBJ1-6 - TRBV10-2 CANSVWQGNPPPHF TGCGCCAACAGTGTTTGGCAGGGAAACCCACCCCCCCACTTT
13 - TRBJ1-5 - TRBV29-1 CSVGANSNRPQHF TGCAGCGTTGGGGCGAATAGCAATCGGCCCCAGCATTTT
15 - TRBJ2-5 - TRBV12-3/TRBV12-4 CVSALNLGSQETQYF TGTGTCAGCGCACTAAACTTAGGGAGCCAAGAGACCCAGTACTTC
15 few TRBJ1-1 - TRBV28 CASSLCSGGYTEAFF TGTGCCAGCAGTTTATGCTCGGGGGGGTACACTGAAGCTTTCTTT
13 once TRBJ2-1 - TRBV29-1 CSVPTSAGNEQFF TGCAGCGTTCCCACATCCGCAGGTAATGAGCAGTTCTTC
14 many TRBJ2-7 TRBD1 TRBV28 CASSFGTGMIGQYF TGTGCCAGCAGTTTTGGGACAGGGATGATCGGGCAGTACTTC
13 many TRBJ2-7 - TRBV6-6 CASSKGSTYEQYF TGTGCCAGCAGCAAGGGATCCACCTACGAGCAGTACTTC
16 - TRBJ1-1 - TRBV5-6 CASNALGAFRSAEAFF TGTGCCAGCAACGCCCTTGGGGCATTCAGGAGTGCTGAAGCTTTCTTT
12 - TRBJ2-5 - TRBV6-6 CASRYPQETQYF TGTGCCAGCCGGTACCCCCAGGAGACCCAGTACTTC
18 many TRBJ2-1 TRBD2 TRBV10-1 CASRAGTSGNNSYNEQFF TGCGCCAGCAGAGCCGGGACTAGCGGTAACAACTCCTACAATGAGCAGTTCTTC
13 - TRBJ1-2 - TRBV6-1 CASTKGQCDGYTF TGTGCCAGCACGAAGGGCCAGTGTGATGGGTACACCTTC
16 - TRBJ1-5 - TRBV4-1 CTSSQVLGPINQPQHF TGCACCAGCAGCCAGGTGCTGGGACCGATCAATCAGCCCCAGCATTTT
14 - TRBJ1-2 - TRBV20-1 CSARDPGTNYGYAF TGCAGTGCTAGAGACCCAGGGACTAACTATGGCTACGCCTTC
15 - TRBJ2-7 - TRBV6-1 CASSVVNRIPYEQYF TGTGCCAGCAGTGTAGTGAACAGGATCCCCTACGAGCAGTATTTC
15 - TRBJ1-2 TRBD1 TRBV6-2/TRBV6-3 CVSTVDRVTNHGYTF TGTGTCAGCACCGTAGACAGGGTTACTAACCATGGCTACACCTTC
15 - TRBJ1-2 - TRBV5-4 CANSLNLQGAYGYTF TGTGCCAACAGTCTCAATCTACAGGGAGCATATGGTTACACCTTC
15 - TRBJ2-5 - TRBV10-3 CAISRQGGNQETRYF TGTGCCATCAGTCGTCAGGGTGGGAACCAAGAGACCCGGTACTTC
14 - TRBJ2-5 - TRBV5-4 CASSPTQGGEAQYF TGTGCCAGCAGCCCTACGCAGGGCGGGGAGGCCCAGTACTTC
13 - TRBJ2-5 - TRBV5-6 CASNPHRWRTQYF TGTGCCAGCAACCCCCATCGGTGGCGAACACAGTACTTC
16 many TRBJ2-1 TRBD1 TRBV5-6 CASSLNTGVIYNEQFF TGTGCCAGCAGTTTAAATACAGGGGTGATCTACAATGAGCAGTTCTTC
16 - TRBJ1-5 - TRBV4-1 CASSPGGTGLGQPQHF TGCGCCAGCAGCCCTGGGGGCACGGGGCTGGGTCAGCCCCAGCATTTT